The entry that follows covers one TCR beta chain sequence. Produced via immunoSEQ multiplex PCR; TCRdb's table is partial and in-frame only. This table holds about 490,000 clones, approximately 82% found once. The study used 80 million to 100 million PBMCs per unsorted sample for genomic DNA. Germline V gene sequence: CDR1 SGHTA, CDR2 FQGNSA. V was pared by 5 bases and J by 5 bases, with 18 bases between. The CDR3 is 15 amino acids. The record originates from a study of shared clonotypes between healthy human individuals. This sequence was found in a middle-aged woman in good health. Some clones in this sample may be carry-over from other donors' samples. Material: PBMCs. This sequence joins TRBV7-2 and TRBJ2-5; D is possibly TRBD1 or TRBD2 (5 bases each). The CDR3 spells CASSKRALGVETQYF. In DNA, the CDR3 is TGTGCCAGCAGCAAAAGGGCCCTGGGGGTGGAGACCCAGTACTTC.